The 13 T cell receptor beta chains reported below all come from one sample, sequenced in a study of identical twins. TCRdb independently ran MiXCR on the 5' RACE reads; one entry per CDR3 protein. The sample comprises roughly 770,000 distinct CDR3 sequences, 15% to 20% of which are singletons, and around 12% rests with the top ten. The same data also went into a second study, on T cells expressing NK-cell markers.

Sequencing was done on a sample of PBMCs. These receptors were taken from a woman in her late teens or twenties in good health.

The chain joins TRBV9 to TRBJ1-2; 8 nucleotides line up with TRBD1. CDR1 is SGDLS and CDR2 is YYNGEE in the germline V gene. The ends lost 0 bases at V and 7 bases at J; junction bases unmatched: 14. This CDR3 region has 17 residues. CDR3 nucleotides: TGTGCCAGCAGCGTAGCCAAACGAGCGGCAGGGGGCTTTGGCTACACCTTC. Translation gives CASSVAKRAAGGFGYTF. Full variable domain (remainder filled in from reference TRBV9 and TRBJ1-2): DSGVTQTPKHLITATGQRVTLRCSPRSGDLSVYWYQQSLDQGLQFLIQYYNGEERAKGNILERFSAQQFPDLHSELNLSSLELGDSALYFCASSVAKRAAGGFGYTFGSGTRLTVV.

CDR3 region: CASSLVYWDSYEQYF. CDR3 bases: TGTGCCAGCAGCTTAGTTTACTGGGACTCCTACGAGCAGTACTTC. The genes are TRBV7-2 and TRBJ2-7; no definite D call. V was pared by 1 base and J by 0 bases, with 10 bases between. The CDR3 totals 15 residues. The germline gives CDR1 SGHTA, CDR2 FQGNSA.

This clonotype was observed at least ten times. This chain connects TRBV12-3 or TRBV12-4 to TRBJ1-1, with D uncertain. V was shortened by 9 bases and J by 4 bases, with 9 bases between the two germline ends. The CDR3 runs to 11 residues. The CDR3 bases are TGTGCCAGTACGGGGAGCACTGAAGCTTTCTTT. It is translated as CASTGSTEAFF.

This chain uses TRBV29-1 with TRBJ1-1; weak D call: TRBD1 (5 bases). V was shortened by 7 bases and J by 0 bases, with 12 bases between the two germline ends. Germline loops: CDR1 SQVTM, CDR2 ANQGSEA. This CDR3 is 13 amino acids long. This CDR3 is CSASGGMNTEAFF. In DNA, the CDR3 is TGCAGCGCCTCGGGGGGGATGAACACTGAAGCTTTCTTT. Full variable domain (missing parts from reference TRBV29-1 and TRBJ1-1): SAVISQKPSRDICQRGTSLTIQCQVDSQVTMMFWYRQQPGQSLTLIATANQGSEATYESGFVIDKFPISRPNLTFSTLTVSNMSPEDSSIYLCSASGGMNTEAFFGQGTRLTVV.

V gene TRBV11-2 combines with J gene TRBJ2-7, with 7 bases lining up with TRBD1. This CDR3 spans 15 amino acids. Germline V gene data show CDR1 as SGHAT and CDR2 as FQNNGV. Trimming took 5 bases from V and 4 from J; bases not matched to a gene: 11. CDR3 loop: CASSQRPGTEYEQYF. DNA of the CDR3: TGTGCCAGCAGCCAACGACCCGGGACAGAGTACGAGCAGTACTTC.

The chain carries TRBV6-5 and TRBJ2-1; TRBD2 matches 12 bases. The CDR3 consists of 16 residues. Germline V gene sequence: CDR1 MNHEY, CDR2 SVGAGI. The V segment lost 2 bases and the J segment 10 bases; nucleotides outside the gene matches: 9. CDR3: CASSYPPSGGAAEQFF. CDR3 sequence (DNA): TGTGCCAGCAGTTACCCGCCTAGCGGGGGGGCTGCCGAGCAGTTCTTC.

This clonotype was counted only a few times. The CDR3 sequence is CSASGGLGELFF. DNA for the CDR3: TGCAGTGCTTCGGGGGGGCTCGGGGAGCTGTTTTTT. The chain couples TRBV20-1 to TRBJ2-2; 8 nucleotides match TRBD2. Germline V gene sequence: CDR1 DFQATT, CDR2 SNEGSKA (reference sequence). The CDR3 has 12 residues. The V gene end was trimmed by 5 bases and the J gene end by 7 bases; junction bases not matched to a gene: 3.

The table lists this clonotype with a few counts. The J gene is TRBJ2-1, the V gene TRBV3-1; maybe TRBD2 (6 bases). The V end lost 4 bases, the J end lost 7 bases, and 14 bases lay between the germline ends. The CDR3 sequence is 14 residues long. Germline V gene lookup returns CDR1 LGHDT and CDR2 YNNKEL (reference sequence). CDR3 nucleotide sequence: TGTGCCAGCAGCCGAACCGGCGGGGAAAATGAGCAGTTCTTC. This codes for CASSRTGGENEQFF.

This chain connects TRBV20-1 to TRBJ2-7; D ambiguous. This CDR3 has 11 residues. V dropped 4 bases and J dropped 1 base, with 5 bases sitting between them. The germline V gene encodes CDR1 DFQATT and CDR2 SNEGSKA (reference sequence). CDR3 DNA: TGCAGTGCTACAGGTTCCTACGAGCAGTACTTC. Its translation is CSATGSYEQYF.

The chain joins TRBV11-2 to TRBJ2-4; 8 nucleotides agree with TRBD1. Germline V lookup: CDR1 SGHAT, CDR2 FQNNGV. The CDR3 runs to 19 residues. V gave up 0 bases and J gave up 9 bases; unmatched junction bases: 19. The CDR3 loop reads CASSLDVIGQGPRRSIQYF. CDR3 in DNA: TGTGCCAGCAGCTTAGATGTGATTGGACAGGGTCCCCGAAGAAGCATTCAGTACTTC.

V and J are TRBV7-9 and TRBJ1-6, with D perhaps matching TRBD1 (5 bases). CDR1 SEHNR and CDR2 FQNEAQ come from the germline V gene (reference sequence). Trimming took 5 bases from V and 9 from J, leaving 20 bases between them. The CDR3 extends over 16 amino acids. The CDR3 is CASSQHGATWSSPLHF. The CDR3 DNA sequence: TGTGCCAGCAGCCAACACGGGGCGACTTGGAGTTCACCCCTCCACTTT.

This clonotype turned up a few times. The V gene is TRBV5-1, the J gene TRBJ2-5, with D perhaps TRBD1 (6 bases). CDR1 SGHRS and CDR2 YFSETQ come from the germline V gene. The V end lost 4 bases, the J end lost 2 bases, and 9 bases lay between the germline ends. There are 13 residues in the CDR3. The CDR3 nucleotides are TGCGCCAGCAGCGGACAGTTACAAGAGACCCAGTACTTC. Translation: CASSGQLQETQYF.

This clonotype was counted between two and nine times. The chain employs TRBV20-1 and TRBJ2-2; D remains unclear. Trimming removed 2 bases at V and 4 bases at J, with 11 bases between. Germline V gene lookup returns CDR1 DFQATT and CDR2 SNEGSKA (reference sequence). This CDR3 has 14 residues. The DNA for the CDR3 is TGCAGTGCTAGACGGCCCGATGGCACCGGGGAGCTGTTTTTT. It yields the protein CSARRPDGTGELFF.